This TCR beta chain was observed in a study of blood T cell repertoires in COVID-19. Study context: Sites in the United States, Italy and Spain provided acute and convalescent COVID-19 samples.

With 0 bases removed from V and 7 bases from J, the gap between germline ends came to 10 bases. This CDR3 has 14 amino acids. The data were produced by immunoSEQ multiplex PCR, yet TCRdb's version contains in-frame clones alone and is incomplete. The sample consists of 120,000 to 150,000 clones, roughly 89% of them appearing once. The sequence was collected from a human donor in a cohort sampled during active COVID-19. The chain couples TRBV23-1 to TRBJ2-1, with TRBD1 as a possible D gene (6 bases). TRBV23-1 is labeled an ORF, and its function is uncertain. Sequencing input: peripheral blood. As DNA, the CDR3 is TGCGCCAGCAGTCAATCCAGGGGAACGAATGAGCAGTTCTTC. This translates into CASSQSRGTNEQFF.